This TCR beta chain came from a study of blood T cell repertoires in COVID-19. Background on the study: There were acute and convalescent COVID-19 samples, and they came from the United States, Italy and Spain. Sample material is recorded as cDNA or gDNA derived from T cells, B-cell-depleted T cells, or PBMCs.

The repertoire was sequenced with immunoSEQ multiplex PCR; TCRdb's copy has only in-frame clones and lacks some. Of approximately 440,000 clones listed, about 87% are singletons. The CDR3 covers 16 residues. V trimming: 3 bases; J trimming: 4 bases; junction bases outside the gene matches: 7. Germline CDR1 is LNHDA and CDR2 is SQIVND (reference sequence). Sequencing was carried out using peripheral blood. The clonotype was recovered from a woman in her 50s with COVID-19, enrolled during active disease. The chain recombines TRBV19 with TRBJ2-2, with 8 bases identical to TRBD2. Here the CDR3 reads CASSIGRGRITGELFF. In DNA, the CDR3 is TGTGCCAGTAGTATCGGGAGGGGCAGAATCACCGGGGAGCTGTTTTTT.